This entry concerns a single T cell receptor (beta chain). The CDR3 contains 16 residues. Germline V gives CDR1 KGHSH, CDR2 LQKENI. Trimming pared 3 bases from V and 1 base from J, leaving 13 bases between. This sample was included in a study of beta chain features in type 1 diabetes. Reverse transcribing all isolated RNA meant expressed TCRB transcripts were sequenced. Some 4 million reads were obtained on average from naive, central memory and regulatory T cell samples. TCRdb's copy holds only in-frame clones and misses some; the assay was immunoSEQ multiplex PCR. The sample has fewer than 30,000 clones, about 70% seen once; the top ten hold 2% to 2.5%.

The TCR was taken from a woman aged 40-49 years in good health. Material: Tregs from blood. This chain uses TRBV18 with TRBJ1-3, with D tentatively TRBD1 (5 bases). The CDR3 coding sequence is TGTGCCAGCTCACCGCGCGGGGGTACGTCTGGAAACACCATATATTTT. Amino acids: CASSPRGGTSGNTIYF.